The 31 T cell receptor beta chains given below trace back to one sample, sequenced in a study of Ad26.COV2.S vaccination and SARS-CoV-2 variants. Treatment given: about 20 received Ad26.COV2.S at low or high dose, single or two shots; about 5 received placebo; per-sample allocation not given. The investigators took samples on day 63 after the first vaccine or placebo injection. Assay: immunoSEQ multiplex PCR; the TCRdb copy retains only in-frame clones and omits some. The table includes about 680,000 clones, around 89% detected once. This material consisted of peripheral blood, taken in a trial of Ad26.COV2.S vaccine versus placebo. These receptors all come from a person between 18 and 65 years old who received the Ad26.COV2.S COVID-19 vaccine or a placebo.

The chain carries TRBV5-1 and TRBJ2-7, with TRBD2 matching over 8 bases. The length of the CDR3 is 17 residues. The germline V gene encodes CDR1 SGHRS and CDR2 YFSETQ. With V trimmed by 2 bases and J by 2 bases, 12 bases remained unmatched. CDR3 in DNA: TGCGCCAGCAGCTTTTCCCGGGGGGGTCTAAATACCTACGAGCAGTACTTC. The encoded protein is CASSFSRGGLNTYEQYF.

The chain uses TRBV10-3 and TRBJ2-1; the D is unclear. V gave up 2 bases and J gave up 4 bases, with 9 bases separating them. This CDR3 contains 14 residues. CDR1 is ENHRY, CDR2 SYGVKD, per germline. This CDR3 reads CAISEPALYNEQFF. CDR3 DNA sequence: TGTGCCATCAGTGAGCCGGCCCTGTACAATGAGCAGTTCTTC.

V is TRBV3-1 (or the pseudogene TRBV3-2) and J is TRBJ2-1, with a weak D call TRBD2 (6 bases). There are 14 residues in the CDR3. V lost 4 bases and J 1 base, leaving 8 bases between the germline ends. CDR1 and CDR2 from the germline V gene are LGHDT and YNNKEL (reference sequence). The CDR3 DNA follows: TGTGCCAGCAGCCGGGGGGAATCCTACAATGAGCAGTTCTTC. It specifies CASSRGESYNEQFF.

The chain recombines TRBV25-1 with TRBJ2-5; D might be TRBD2 (6 bases). The CDR3 is made up of 15 amino acids. Trimming removed 5 bases from V and 5 bases from J, with 18 bases in between. Germline V gene sequence: CDR1 MGHDK, CDR2 SYGVNS. This CDR3 is CASSSWGTLTETQYF. CDR3 bases: TGTGCCAGCAGTTCTTGGGGGACTCTCACCGAGACCCAGTACTTC.

The chain uses TRBV9 and TRBJ2-5; D remains ambiguous. The germline CDR1 and CDR2 sequences are SGDLS and YYNGEE. Trimming stripped 0 bases from V and 4 bases from J, with 13 bases between. The CDR3 length is 15 residues. The CDR3 DNA sequence: TGTGCCAGCAGCGTAGGAGGAGTAGAACGAGAGACCCAGTACTTC. Its protein is CASSVGGVERETQYF.

The chain has TRBV25-1 and TRBJ2-3; D gene unclear. The CDR3 is 14 amino acids. The germline V gene has CDR1 MGHDK and CDR2 SYGVNS. The V end was cut by 2 bases, the J end by 0 bases, with 6 bases between. CDR3 in DNA: TGTGCCAGCAGTGAAGCTGGAAGCACAGATACGCAGTATTTT. Its protein product is CASSEAGSTDTQYF.

The rearrangement joins TRBV10-3 to TRBJ2-7; 7 bases are a match to TRBD1. Germline V gene data show CDR1 as ENHRY and CDR2 as SYGVKD. The V gene end was trimmed by 4 bases and the J gene end by 5 bases; junction bases not matched to a gene: 8. This CDR3 is built from 14 residues. The CDR3 here is CAISAQTGFHEQYF. The DNA for the CDR3 is TGTGCCATCAGTGCCCAGACAGGGTTCCACGAGCAGTACTTC.

The chain recombines TRBV7-8 with TRBJ2-6, with D perhaps matching TRBD1 (6 bases). This CDR3 has 15 amino acids. Germline lookup yields CDR1 SGHVS and CDR2 FQNEAQ. V was cut by 5 bases and J by 1 base, with 9 bases left in between. The CDR3 is CASSTGQSGANVLTF. The CDR3 DNA is TGTGCCAGCAGCACCGGACAGTCTGGGGCCAACGTCCTGACTTTC.

The chain employs TRBV2 and TRBJ2-7; 8 bases map to TRBD2. This CDR3 contains 11 residues. CDR1 SNHLY and CDR2 FYNNEI come from the germline V gene. After removal of 10 bases from V and 6 bases from J, the junction contained 5 bases not matched to a gene. The CDR3 is CATIAGFEQYF. DNA of the CDR3: TGTGCCACCATAGCGGGGTTCGAGCAGTACTTC.

This chain joins TRBV7-6 and TRBJ2-2; TRBD2 matches 11 bases. This CDR3 comprises 17 residues. J was trimmed by 1 base and V by 5 bases; bases with no gene match: 6. Germline V lookup: CDR1 SGHVS, CDR2 FNYEAQ. CDR3 in amino acids: CASSTTSGVLNTGELFF. The CDR3 DNA reads TGTGCCAGCAGCACGACTAGCGGGGTTCTGAACACCGGGGAGCTGTTTTTT.

The chain carries TRBV27 and TRBJ2-7; 10 bases fit TRBD1. V dropped 4 bases and J dropped 7; count of bases not matched to a gene: 7. The CDR3 spans 14 residues. Germline CDR1 reads MNHEY; CDR2 reads SMNVEV (reference sequence). As DNA, the CDR3 is TGTGCCAGCAGTTCCCGACAGGGGGCGGGGGAGCAGTACTTC. This gives the protein CASSSRQGAGEQYF.

The chain combines TRBV28 with TRBJ2-2; D might be TRBD1 or TRBD2, each matching 6 bases. Germline V gives CDR1 MDHEN, CDR2 SYDVKM. There are 16 residues in the CDR3. Trimming removed 3 bases at V and 7 bases at J, with 18 bases between. The DNA of the CDR3 is TGTGCCAGCAGTTTGGGGGGCGTTGTGAGTGTCGGGGAGCTGTTTTTT. This translates into CASSLGGVVSVGELFF.

The rearrangement links TRBV7-9 to TRBJ1-4, with D uncertain. Germline loops: CDR1 SEHNR, CDR2 FQNEAQ (reference sequence). Trimming shortened V by 2 bases and J by 3 bases, and 10 bases separated the two germline ends. CDR3 length: 15 amino acids. CDR3 coding DNA: TGTGCCAGCAGCTTACAGGCGAGCTCTAATGAAAAACTGTTTTTT. It is translated as CASSLQASSNEKLFF. Based on the CDR3 plus reference TRBV7-9 and TRBJ1-4, the full variable domain is DTGVSQNPRHKITKRGQNVTFRCDPISEHNRLYWYRQTLGQGPEFLTYFQNEAQLEKSRLLSDRFSAERPKGSFSTLEIQRTEQGDSAMYLCASSLQASSNEKLFFGSGTQLSVL.

The chain links TRBV19 to TRBJ2-1; TRBD2 might be the D (6 bases). Germline CDR1 reads LNHDA; CDR2 reads SQIVND (reference sequence). V gave up 4 bases and J gave up 7 bases, with 23 bases separating them. CDR3 size: 17 residues. The chain's CDR3 is CASSTRRSSERGNEQFF. The CDR3 coding sequence is TGTGCCAGTAGTACCCGCCGTTCTAGCGAAAGAGGGAATGAGCAGTTCTTC.

V gene TRBV6-6 combines with J gene TRBJ2-7; 7 nucleotides match TRBD1. Germline-derived CDR1 and CDR2 are MNHNY and SVGAGI (reference sequence). J gave up 2 bases and V 4 bases, and 2 bases lay outside the gene matches. This CDR3 is built from 13 residues. This CDR3 reads CASSSTGPYEQYF. The CDR3 DNA reads as TGTGCCAGCAGTTCGACAGGGCCCTACGAGCAGTACTTC.

This chain connects TRBV7-2 to TRBJ1-6, with D perhaps TRBD1 (6 bases). The CDR3 loop spans 16 amino acids. Trimming removed 1 base from V and 7 bases from J, with 14 bases in between. Germline assignment: CDR1 SGHTA and CDR2 FQGNSA. The CDR3 reads CASSLGGQGMNSPLHF. The CDR3 DNA reads TGTGCCAGCAGCTTAGGGGGGCAGGGCATGAATTCACCCCTCCACTTT. Full variable domain (outside the CDR3, taken from reference TRBV7-2 and TRBJ1-6): GAGVSQSPSNKVTEKGKDVELRCDPISGHTALYWYRQSLGQGLEFLIYFQGNSAPDKSGLPSDRFSAERTGGSVSTLTIQRTQQEDSAVYLCASSLGGQGMNSPLHFGNGTRLTVT.

The V and J genes are TRBV7-3 and TRBJ2-5, with 8 bases identical to TRBD1. With 1 base clipped from V and 0 bases from J, the junction kept 4 bases outside the gene matches. This CDR3 is 16 amino acids long. Germline V gene sequence: CDR1 SGHTA, CDR2 FQGTGA. The DNA of the CDR3 is TGTGCCAGCAGCTTAAAACGGGACAGGAACCAAGAGACCCAGTACTTC. Translation: CASSLKRDRNQETQYF.

The chain carries TRBV7-9 and TRBJ1-5, with TRBD1 matching over 7 bases. From germline, CDR1 is SEHNR and CDR2 FQNEAQ (reference sequence). The ends lost 6 bases at V and 6 bases at J; junction bases unmatched: 8. CDR3 length equals 14 residues. For the CDR3, the DNA is TGTGCCAGCAGTCCCACAGGGGTCGGTCAGCCCCAGCATTTT. Translation: CASSPTGVGQPQHF.

This clone was seen only a few times. This chain uses TRBV3-1 (or the pseudogene TRBV3-2) with TRBJ1-3; TRBD1 might be the D (5 bases). With 3 bases removed from V and 0 bases from J, the gap between germline ends came to 9 bases. Germline values: CDR1 LGHDT, CDR2 YNNKEL (reference sequence). This CDR3 comprises 15 residues. The DNA of the CDR3 is TGTGCCAGCAGCCAGAAGGACATCTCTGGAAACACCATATATTTT. It yields the protein CASSQKDISGNTIYF.

The rearrangement joins TRBV3-1 (or the pseudogene TRBV3-2) to TRBJ2-2, with D uncertain. The ends were cut back, 0 bases at V and 6 bases at J, with 8 bases in the middle. The CDR3 contains 14 residues. Germline assignment: CDR1 LGHDT and CDR2 YNNKEL (reference sequence). In DNA, the CDR3 is TGTGCCAGCAGCCAAGATCCCATGTCCGGGGAGCTGTTTTTT. This gives the protein CASSQDPMSGELFF.

The chain has TRBV6-5 and TRBJ2-7; D not certain. This CDR3 region has 11 residues. The germline V and J ends were trimmed by 5 bases and 4 bases, with 6 bases remaining between them. Germline V CDR1 and CDR2: MNHEY, SVGAGI. The CDR3 DNA follows: TGTGCCAGCAGTATGGGTTACGAGCAGTACTTC. This encodes CASSMGYEQYF.

The chain couples TRBV9 to TRBJ1-1; 7 positions agree with TRBD1. The CDR3 consists of 14 residues. J lost 2 bases, V lost 2 bases, and 3 bases had no gene match. CDR1 and CDR2 from the germline V gene are SGDLS and YYNGEE. The CDR3 loop reads CASSVRDSNTEAFF. The DNA for the CDR3 is TGTGCCAGCAGCGTCCGGGACAGTAACACTGAAGCTTTCTTT.

The chain has TRBV24-1 and TRBJ1-1; 9 nucleotides align to TRBD1. There are 18 residues in the CDR3. Trimming at V came to 2 bases and at J to 2 bases, leaving 11 bases not matched to a gene. The germline V gene encodes CDR1 KGHDR and CDR2 SFDVKD. CDR3 loop: CATSDYLRDRDLNTEAFF. CDR3 coding DNA: TGTGCCACCAGTGATTACCTCCGGGACAGGGACCTAAACACTGAAGCTTTCTTT.

This clone was recorded a few times. CDR3 residues: CASGFSTGELFF. As DNA, the CDR3 is TGTGCTAGTGGTTTTTCTACCGGGGAGCTGTTTTTT. This chain uses TRBV12-5 with TRBJ2-2; no definite D call. The CDR3 runs 12 residues. The V end lost 3 bases, the J end lost 5 bases, and 4 bases lay between the germline ends. Germline loops: CDR1 LGHNT, CDR2 FRNRAP.

This clone was seen only once. This chain joins TRBV5-4 and TRBJ1-2, with TRBD1 matching 8 bases. Germline loops: CDR1 SGHNT, CDR2 YYREEE (reference sequence). The CDR3 covers 14 residues. The junction had 5 bases not matched to a gene; V was cut back by 3 bases and J by 4 bases. The CDR3 nucleotides read TGTGCCAGCAGCTCCGGACAGGGAATCTATGGCTACACCTTC. Translation gives CASSSGQGIYGYTF.

In regard to this clone: The sample carries other DNA sequences with the same CDR3. This CDR3 is CSASQNTEAFF. The CDR3, as DNA: TGCAGTGCTAGTCAGAACACTGAAGCTTTCTTT. The rearrangement joins TRBV20-1 to TRBJ1-1; the D is unclear. Germline CDR1 reads DFQATT; CDR2 reads SNEGSKA (reference sequence). The CDR3 consists of 11 residues. Trimming removed 3 bases from V and 1 base from J, with 3 bases in between.

V and J are TRBV7-8 and TRBJ1-2; D not resolved. The CDR3 runs 15 residues. CDR1 and CDR2 (germline): SGHVS, FQNEAQ. V dropped 3 bases and J dropped 0 bases, with 11 bases sitting between them. CDR3 in amino acids: CASSFISHSNYGYTF. DNA for the CDR3: TGTGCCAGCAGCTTTATATCCCACTCTAACTATGGCTACACCTTC. Full variable domain (outside the CDR3, taken from reference TRBV7-8 and TRBJ1-2): GAGVSQSPRYKVAKRGQDVALRCDPISGHVSLFWYQQALGQGPEFLTYFQNEAQLDKSGLPSDRFFAERPEGSVSTLKIQRTQQEDSAVYLCASSFISHSNYGYTFGSGTRLTVV.

The chain employs TRBV6-6 and TRBJ1-5, with a tentative D call TRBD1 (5 bases). The germline CDR1 and CDR2 sequences are MNHNY and SVGAGI (reference sequence). V lost 2 bases and J lost 2, with 10 bases in between. This CDR3 is 15 amino acids long. The DNA for the CDR3 is TGTGCCAGCAGTTACGGGCAGGGTCGCAATCAGCCCCAGCATTTT. It is translated as CASSYGQGRNQPQHF.

With respect to this clone: The same CDR3 also results from other DNA sequences found in this sample. This chain uses TRBV7-2 with TRBJ2-2; the D is unclear. CDR3 size: 14 residues. V was pared by 1 base and J by 1 base, with 4 bases between. CDR1 and CDR2 (germline): SGHTA, FQGNSA. The CDR3 spells CASSLGLNTGELFF. The CDR3 DNA follows: TGTGCCAGCAGCTTAGGTTTGAACACCGGGGAGCTGTTTTTT.

The gene calls are TRBV7-9 and TRBJ2-1, with TRBD1 identical over 9 bases. This CDR3 has 17 amino acids. Trimming at V came to 1 base and at J to 4 bases, leaving 8 bases not matched to a gene. Looked up from germline, CDR1 is SEHNR and CDR2 is FQNEAQ (reference sequence). The DNA for the CDR3 is TGTGCCAGCAGCTTAGTTCTTACAGGGGGCTCGTACAATGAGCAGTTCTTC. Protein: CASSLVLTGGSYNEQFF.

V gene TRBV11-1 combines with J gene TRBJ1-4, with D uncertain. The V end was cut by 4 bases, the J end by 8 bases, with 5 bases between. The CDR3 extends over 11 amino acids. The germline CDR1 and CDR2 sequences are SGHAT and FQDESV (reference sequence). The CDR3 coding sequence is TGTGCCAGCAGCTCGGGGGAAAAACTGTTTTTT. It specifies CASSSGEKLFF.